This TCR beta chain was sequenced during a study of T cell changes during pregnancy in multiple sclerosis. There are 13 residues in the CDR3. V lost 2 bases, J lost 4 bases, and 8 bases lay in between. Per germline, CDR1 MNHEY and CDR2 SVGAGI. Sequencing used immunoSEQ multiplex PCR; TCRdb keeps in-frame clones, though not all of them. Among around 41,000 clones listed, approximately 90% were seen once. The V and J genes are TRBV6-5 and TRBJ1-1; the D is unclear. The sequence derives from a female donor with multiple sclerosis, enrolled in a pregnancy study. Sequenced sample: PBMCs (not recorded whether the cells were cultured). The CDR3, as DNA: TGTGCCAGCAGTTACGGCGTACCCACTGAAGCTTTCTTT. It codes for CASSYGVPTEAFF.